The entry below gives a single TCR beta chain sequence along with its context. Its specific antigen is unknown. No much larger clonotype is one base removed from it; base qualities were not supplied. Library creation used the immunoSEQ multiplex PCR assay. For the multiplex PCR, a mixture combining 60 forward primers for TCR Vbeta segments and 13 reverse primers for TCR Jbeta segments was used. The CDR3 region of rearranged TCR beta genes was amplified from genomic DNA by a multiplex PCR assay. On the Illumina HiSeq System, the amplified TCR beta libraries were sequenced as 87-base-pair reads. Per the original workflow: A later analysis counted tens of millions of unique TCR beta chains across the 550 to 800 repertoires, and roughly 10 million of these chains were shared by at least two donors. To remove PCR and sequencing errors, raw reads were error-corrected and collapsed into unique sequences using a nearest-neighbor algorithm that merged closely related sequences. CDR3 sequences were aligned to IMGT reference sequences to assign V, D and J gene segments. For a sequence to be retained, a match of at least six nucleotides to both a V gene segment and a J gene segment was required. Rearrangements were classified as productive when the CDR3 lacked stop codons and remained in frame with V and J, and all other rearrangements were classified as non-productive. Following IMGT convention, CDR3 was defined as the stretch from the second conserved V-encoded cysteine to the conserved J-encoded phenylalanine. The earlier analysis of 587 of the donors excluded sequences that lacked an unambiguous match to a single V gene segment. In an earlier analysis of several hundred of the donors, V segments were called functional above 56.7% productive rearrangements and were called segregating when the between-donor standard deviation exceeded 5%. To diagnose cytomegalovirus status from the catalog of TCR beta chain sequences, a statistical classification framework was built. In a later analysis, V and J genes were assigned by comparing TCR nucleotide sequences against IMGT/GENE-DB human TR gene sequences. The TCRdist pipeline was used in a later analysis to assign CDR3 sequences and most-parsimonious VDJ recombination scenarios. In a later analysis, each TCR beta chain was defined by its CDR3 amino acid sequence together with its V-gene family, and reads lacking a unique V-gene family were excluded. To address suspected cross-contamination and a sequencing artifact, a later analysis removed 592 highly shared, low-generation-probability nucleotide sequences. For each public chain, a later analysis derived a clonal expansion index from normalized ranks of inferred template counts within each repertoire. Generation probabilities in a later analysis came from a VDJ recombination model fitted to out-of-frame rearrangements, and those results were checked against IGoR. In a later analysis, TCR-TCR, TCR-HLA and TCR-CMV co-occurrence was scored with hypergeometric tests, and a repertoire-size bias correction was applied to TCR pairs. False discovery rates were estimated in a later analysis by permuting HLA or CMV assignments 20 times. In a later analysis, co-occurring TCRs were grouped with DBSCAN, and TCRdist sequence similarity was added when clustering was performed within HLA-allele-positive subsets. Repertoires with fewer than 30,000 or more than 120,000 public chains, plus five repertoires with anomalous nucleotide sharing, were excluded from co-occurrence clustering. Sourced from immuneACCESS, this table was stored by TCRdb with only in-frame sequences that have V and J called. A share of the clones is absent; for the studies checked, an unresolved V gene accounts for under half, and the remainder has no known explanation. The V and J calls and clone size were taken over from that table, and D and trimming were inferred from the DNA. The sample table holds about 180,000 clones, of which roughly 82% were seen once. The top ten hold about 1.5% of the sample.

The cohort comprised 550 to 700 healthy bone marrow donors. At the time of sampling, every cohort member was nominally healthy, though immune exposures that went unrecorded were likely present. The donor tested CMV seronegative, placing the donor among the 350 or so seronegative members of the cohort. A peripheral blood sample was collected from each donor, and TCR beta sequencing was performed on peripheral blood mononuclear cells. The Qiagen DNeasy Blood Extraction Kit was used to extract genomic DNA from the blood cell samples. This sample stems from a study of cytomegalovirus exposure and HLA in healthy donors (dated by TCRdb to between 2016 and 2019). At the level of the whole study: According to an earlier analysis of 587 of the donors, about 179 million T cells yielded roughly 100 million unique TCR beta sequences and approximately 300 Gb of sequence data. In addition to the first cohort of around 670 subjects, a separate validation cohort of approximately 120 different subjects was used. To study patterns of TCR occurrence, a later analysis re-analyzed previously published TCR beta repertoires from 666 donors and added high-resolution HLA genotyping. Typing coverage differed by locus: A, B, C, DRB1 and DQB1 were typed in about 620-640 donors, DQA1 in approximately 520, DPA1 in nearly 610, and DPB1 in 472. The aim of the study was to test whether cataloging public T cell receptors could identify signatures of past pathogen exposure. All discovery cohort repertoires had been generated using a single sequencing platform. The genetic ancestry cluster associated with self-reported Caucasian donors included around four fifths of the approximately 400 genotyped donors. A later genetic analysis used genome-wide SNP genotypes for about 65% of the roughly 670 donors, treating that subset as a discovery cohort. HLA typing covered class I and class II loci at four-digit resolution. On average, about 200,000 unique TCR beta nucleotide sequences were sequenced per donor among fewer than 500 genotyped donors of the cohort, with about 19% of those sequences being non-productive. To decide whether each TCR beta V gene segment behaved as functional or pseudogenic, an earlier analysis of some 600 of the donors relied on high-throughput TCR beta sequencing. The later analysis used no new phenotypic data to find candidate immune exposures, relying instead on TCR beta sequences and their occurrence across donors. Alongside the repertoire data, information on donor age, sex, ethnicity and CMV serostatus was compiled. Roughly 5 DR-DQ haplotypes were handled as single units for association and clustering, since linkage in the cohort was strong. Using immunosequencing, the study profiled T cell repertoires from some 670 subjects and related those repertoires to cytomegalovirus serostatus. The study combined high-throughput TCR immunosequencing, statistical association of individual TCRs with disease status, and machine learning to predict cytomegalovirus infection status. An early release covering roughly 600 HLA-typed donors comprised approximately 290 gigabases of sequencing data and approximately 80 million unique TCR sequences.

The CDR3 measures 15 amino acids from cysteine to phenylalanine. CDR3 DNA only is kept here, 45 bases in frame from base 1. Via the germline V gene, CDR1 is MDHEN and CDR2 SYDVKM. Cut back by 7 bases and 0 bases, the V and J ends lie 13 bases apart. On the study overall, not on this receptor specifically: A few of the identified cytomegalovirus-associated TCR beta chains were confirmed in vitro to be specific for cytomegalovirus antigens. A further reported finding was that TCR beta sequences accurately predicted the HLA-A and HLA-B alleles for most subjects in the first cohort. Compared with equally common non-associated chains, HLA-associated TCR beta chains in a later analysis were more clonally expanded and had lower generation probabilities. Most CMV-associated TCR beta chains appeared to be HLA-restricted in a later analysis, and the HLA associations seemed to be driven largely by CMV exposure. When HLA alleles, especially DR and DQ, strongly co-occurred, TCR associations were difficult to assign to individual alleles. Only TCR beta chains were sequenced in this cohort, and the absence of alpha or paired-chain data limited detectable features. In an earlier analysis of 587 of the donors, most TCR beta V segments were observed in productive rearrangements about 90% or about 30% of the time, broadly matching IMGT annotations. Correlated functional status among segregating V segments might reflect linkage disequilibrium, but an unknown experimental factor could not be ruled out. A later genetic analysis reported fewer N-insertions in productive TCRs among donors in an Asian-associated ancestry cluster than the roughly 650-donor mean. Several of the top co-occurrence clusters appeared to be linked to parvovirus B19, influenza, CMV and Epstein-Barr virus, according to a later analysis. V-gene and J-gene trimming of TCR beta chains was associated with a missense DCLRE1C variant in a later genetic analysis, and the association was replicated in an independent cohort. A cluster of highly shared sequence variants was judged likely to be a technical artifact of the sequencing pipeline. The authors suggested that the approach could potentially be generalized to other disease states and immunological phenotypes. According to a later analysis, TCR association rates differed among HLA loci, with DRB1 alleles showing the most associated TCRs and HLA-C alleles showing the fewest. Some IMGT-functional V segments, including TRBV6-2 and TRBV6-3, could not be told apart with the 87-base-pair reads, so those segments were excluded. Because some donors lacked HLA typing at each locus, the association tests relied only on the typed subset. In both the original and validation cohorts, the classifier was reported to diagnose cytomegalovirus status with high specificity and sensitivity. Over 15 rarely observed V segments, including chromosome 9 orphons, were excluded from the earlier analysis of 550 to 700 of the donors because counts were too low. A total of 150 to 200 TCR beta chains were listed by the study as associated with cytomegalovirus. In a later analysis, more than 15,000 TCR beta sequences were associated with specific HLA alleles at a false discovery rate of 0.05. While some public TCRs were present in many individuals, most TCR sequences turned up only very rarely across donors. Presence/absence analyses assumed roughly uniform sequencing depth across donors, an assumption that may not hold. Immune exposure information for the cohort was limited to CMV serostatus.

This chain joins TRBV28 to TRBJ2-4; the D segment could be TRBD2, given 7 matching bases. The sequencing input was PBMCs. This sequence originates from a man between 35 and 55 years old in good health and CMV-seronegative. CDR3 loop: CASKAGQLAKNIQYF. The DNA is TGTGCCAGCAAAGCGGGACAACTAGCCAAAAACATTCAGTACTTC.